This entry lists 30 T cell receptor beta chains sequenced from one sample in a study of T cell repertoires in cytomegalovirus infection. No antigens are known for them. TCRdb called the reads again in MiXCR, with one record for every CDR3 protein. The repertoire has 450,000 to 600,000 distinct CDR3 sequences, roughly a third of them found once; the top ten carry roughly 17%. The specimen comprised cultured PBMCs, sampled from culture after CMV antigen stimulation. These receptors all stem from a human donor in good health (CMV status not recorded). Some clones in this sample may be carry-over from other donors' samples.

The chain carries TRBV12-3 or TRBV12-4 and TRBJ2-1; no definite D call. CDR3 length equals 15 residues. Trimming removed 6 bases from V and 0 bases from J, with 12 bases in between. In DNA form, the CDR3 reads TGTGCCAGCAGGTCCCAAATCAGCTCCTACAATGAGCAGTTCTTC. This translates into CASRSQISSYNEQFF.

This clonotype turned up a few times. V gene TRBV5-4 combines with J gene TRBJ2-1, with D tentatively TRBD2 (6 bases). This CDR3 is built from 16 residues. Germline V gene lookup returns CDR1 SGHNT and CDR2 YYREEE (reference sequence). V gave up 1 base and J gave up 1 base, with 12 bases separating them. The CDR3 nucleotides read TGTGCCAGCAGCTTGAGTCCGGGGGTATCCTACAATGAGCAGTTCTTC. Translating gives CASSLSPGVSYNEQFF. The full variable domain, rest sourced from reference TRBV5-4 and TRBJ2-1, is ETGVTQSPTHLIKTRGQQVTLRCSSQSGHNTVSWYQQALGQGPQFIFQYYREEENGRGNFPPRFSGLQFPNYSSELNVNALELDDSALYLCASSLSPGVSYNEQFFGPGTRLTVL.

A word on this clonotype: It is likely a read error, because the conserved phenylalanine at the end of the CDR3 is missing. V gene TRBV7-4 combines with J gene TRBJ2-3, with 13 bases aligning to TRBD2. The CDR3 is 17 residues long. Germline V gene lookup returns CDR1 SGHVT and CDR2 SQSDAQ. V shed 5 bases, J shed 2 bases, and the junction held 7 bases outside the gene matches. The CDR3 DNA sequence: TGTGCCAGCAGCCGCAGACTAGCGGGAGGTTTCACAGATACGCAGTATTGT. Its protein is CASSRRLAGGFTDTQYC.

The chain has TRBV6-2 or TRBV6-3 and TRBJ1-5; D remains unclear. CDR3 size: 13 residues. Germline assignment: CDR1 MNHEY and CDR2 SVGEGT. The germline V and J ends were trimmed by 6 bases and 3 bases, with 9 bases remaining between them. CDR3 sequence reads: CASRRVFNQPQHF. The CDR3 DNA reads as TGTGCCAGCAGGAGGGTTTTCAATCAGCCCCAGCATTTT.

This sequence joins TRBV11-2 and TRBJ1-6; no reliable D call. CDR3 size: 16 residues. Germline loops: CDR1 SGHAT, CDR2 FQNNGV. V was trimmed by 5 bases and J by 0 bases, leaving 11 bases between them. CDR3 loop: CASSASWSSYNSPLHF. For the CDR3, the DNA is TGTGCCAGCAGCGCCAGCTGGAGCTCCTATAATTCACCCCTCCACTTT. Complete variable domain (other parts from reference TRBV11-2 and TRBJ1-6): EAGVAQSPRYKIIEKRQSVAFWCNPISGHATLYWYQQILGQGPKLLIQFQNNGVVDDSQLPKDRFSAERLKGVDSTLKIQPAKLEDSAVYLCASSASWSSYNSPLHFGNGTRLTVT.

Here the CDR3 DNA reads TGTGCCAGCAGTTTCGGACAGGGCCTCTACAATGAGCAGTTCTTC. It encodes CASSFGQGLYNEQFF. The chain is built from TRBV12-3 or TRBV12-4 and TRBJ2-1; TRBD1 aligns across 8 bases. J gave up 3 bases and V 3 bases, and 4 bases lay outside the gene matches. The CDR3 length is 15 residues.

This clonotype was found a few times. V gene TRBV29-1 combines with J gene TRBJ1-3, with D possibly TRBD1 on 5 matching bases. Germline-derived CDR1 and CDR2 are SQVTM and ANQGSEA. The CDR3 extends over 14 amino acids. Trimming shortened V by 0 bases and J by 3 bases, and 9 bases separated the two germline ends. CDR3 in DNA: TGCAGCGTTGAAGATGGGACCCATGGAAACACCATATATTTT. Protein sequence: CSVEDGTHGNTIYF.

This clonotype has a handful of counts. This sequence joins TRBV7-3 and TRBJ2-1; 10 nucleotides line up with TRBD2. Per the germline V gene, CDR1 is SGHTA and CDR2 is FQGTGA. The CDR3 sequence is 16 residues long. V lost 2 bases and J lost 9; bases outside the gene matches: 10. CDR3 region: CASSLWLAGATAEQFF. CDR3 nucleotide sequence: TGTGCCAGCAGCTTATGGCTAGCGGGAGCTACCGCTGAGCAGTTCTTC.

The chain couples TRBV6-5 to TRBJ1-1, with 12 bases matching TRBD1. V was pared by 2 bases and J by 8 bases, with 6 bases of the junction left unmatched. The CDR3 sequence is 15 residues long. Germline V gene lookup returns CDR1 MNHEY and CDR2 SVGAGI. CDR3 in amino acids: CASSYGGQGAGEAFF. DNA of the CDR3: TGTGCCAGCAGTTACGGGGGACAGGGGGCTGGGGAAGCTTTCTTT.

This chain joins TRBV14 and TRBJ2-7; no definite D call. CDR1 and CDR2 (germline): SGHDN, FVKESK. Trimming took 1 base from V and 7 from J, leaving 11 bases between them. This CDR3 spans 13 amino acids. CDR3: CASSQGGWPEQYV. CDR3 bases: TGTGCCAGCAGCCAAGGGGGATGGCCGGAGCAGTACGTC.

In its sample, this clonotype was seen many times. The gene calls are TRBV7-2 and TRBJ2-3; 8 bases agree with TRBD2. CDR1 SGHTA and CDR2 FQGNSA come from the germline V gene. After removal of 0 bases from V and 4 bases from J, the junction contained 9 bases not matched to a gene. The CDR3 spans 17 residues. The CDR3 DNA follows: TGTGCCAGCAGCTTAGCTTCACTTAGACTAGCGTCAGATACGCAGTATTTT. Translating it yields CASSLASLRLASDTQYF.

This clonotype was counted between two and nine times. This chain links TRBV7-2 with TRBJ2-7, with a tentative D call TRBD2 (6 bases). This CDR3 is built from 14 residues. Trimming took 2 bases from V and 0 from J, leaving 8 bases between them. Germline CDR1 is SGHTA and CDR2 is FQGNSA. The CDR3 sequence: CASSLMGGSYEQYV. CDR3 nucleotides: TGTGCCAGCAGCTTAATGGGGGGCTCCTACGAGCAGTACGTC.

The chain recombines TRBV12-3 or TRBV12-4 with TRBJ1-1; the D gene is possibly TRBD1 (6 bases). CDR3 length: 14 residues. The V gene lost 6 bases and the J gene lost 5 bases, with 16 bases spanning the gap. DNA for the CDR3: TGTGCCAGCAGCCGCCGGACAGCGGGGACTGAAGCTTTCTTT. Residues: CASSRRTAGTEAFF.

This clonotype has a handful of counts. The gene calls are TRBV20-1 and TRBJ1-6; TRBD1 matches 7 bases. Germline V gives CDR1 DFQATT, CDR2 SNEGSKA (reference sequence). V was pared by 0 bases and J by 10 bases, with 9 bases of the junction left unmatched. The CDR3 extends over 15 amino acids. The CDR3, as DNA: TGCAGTGCTAGAGATCCGAACAGGGGTGTATCACCCCTCCACTTT. Encoded protein: CSARDPNRGVSPLHF.

The sample holds a few counts of this clonotype. The J gene is TRBJ2-1, the V gene TRBV5-1, with 7 bases identical to TRBD1. This CDR3 has 14 residues. Germline CDR1 and CDR2: SGHRS and YFSETQ. V shed 4 bases, J shed 8 bases, and the junction held 9 bases outside the gene matches. DNA of the CDR3: TGCGCCAGCAGCACGACAGGGAATGGGTATGAGCAGTTCTTC. Translation gives CASSTTGNGYEQFF.

The chain joins TRBV19 to TRBJ2-5; 7 positions agree with TRBD2. The CDR3 consists of 15 residues. J was trimmed by 9 bases and V by 2 bases; bases with no gene match: 12. Germline V gene lookup returns CDR1 LNHDA and CDR2 SQIVND (reference sequence). In nucleotides, the CDR3 is TGTGCCAGTAGTATAAGCGGGAACGGGCAAGGGGCCCAGTACTTC. Translation gives CASSISGNGQGAQYF.

Of note for this clonotype: One junction end disagrees with the germline gene, perhaps due to a read error. V and J are TRBV7-2 and TRBJ2-6; either TRBD1 or TRBD2 may supply D (6 bases each). Germline CDR1 SGHTA, CDR2 FQGNSA. CDR3 size: 15 residues. CDR3 region: CASSLARPGANGLTF. CDR3 nucleotide sequence: TGTGCCAGCAGCTTAGCGCGCCCGGGGGCCAACGGCCTGACTTTC. The variable domain in full, with the rest retrieved from reference TRBV7-2 and TRBJ2-6, is GAGVSQSPSNKVTEKGKDVELRCDPISGHTALYWYRQSLGQGLEFLIYFQGNSAPDKSGLPSDRFSAERTGGSVSTLTIQRTQQEDSAVYLCASSLARPGANGLTFGAGSRLTVL.

At least ten counts were recorded for this clonotype. The chain has TRBV7-2 and TRBJ1-4, with a possible D match to TRBD1 (5 bases). Germline assignment: CDR1 SGHTA and CDR2 FQGNSA. CDR3 size: 17 residues. V lost 0 bases and J lost 4, with 15 bases in between. DNA of the CDR3: TGTGCCAGCAGCTTAGCTAGCGAGGGGAGGGGTAATGAAAAACTGTTTTTT. Protein product: CASSLASEGRGNEKLFF.

This clonotype came up many times. The V and J genes are TRBV12-3 or TRBV12-4 and TRBJ2-1; 12 nucleotides match TRBD2. CDR3 length: 13 amino acids. J was trimmed by 10 bases and V by 6 bases; bases with no gene match: 4. CDR3 amino acids: CASSPGLAGEQFF. The CDR3 DNA follows: TGTGCCAGCAGCCCCGGACTAGCGGGAGAGCAGTTCTTC.

Ten or more counts support this clonotype. This sequence joins TRBV7-2 and TRBJ2-1; D possibly matches TRBD1 or TRBD2 (6 bases each). CDR1 SGHTA and CDR2 FQGNSA come from the germline V gene. This CDR3 is built from 14 residues. The ends were cut back, 8 bases at V and 1 base at J, with 12 bases in the middle. The CDR3 DNA reads TGTGCCAGCGGGGGGCCTCGGTCCTACAATGAGCAGTTCTTC. Residues: CASGGPRSYNEQFF.

This rearrangement joins TRBV7-2 to TRBJ2-1; 9 nucleotides line up with TRBD2. J lost 9 bases, V lost 0 bases, and 6 bases had no gene match. The CDR3 spans 15 residues. CDR1 is SGHTA, CDR2 FQGNSA, per germline. CDR3 amino acids: CASSLASGSRGEQFF. The CDR3 bases are TGTGCCAGCAGCTTAGCTAGCGGGAGTAGGGGTGAGCAGTTCTTC.

This clonotype has a handful of counts. The chain employs TRBV19 and TRBJ1-5, with a weak D call TRBD1 (6 bases). With 4 bases removed from V and 4 bases from J, the gap between germline ends came to 14 bases. Per germline, CDR1 LNHDA and CDR2 SQIVND (reference sequence). The CDR3 has 15 residues. This CDR3 is CASSTQGGQNQPQHF. For the CDR3, the DNA is TGTGCCAGTAGTACACAGGGAGGGCAAAATCAGCCCCAGCATTTT.

The table lists this clonotype with a few counts. The V and J genes are TRBV29-1 and TRBJ1-2; D gene uncertain. Germline assignment: CDR1 SQVTM and CDR2 ANQGSEA. The CDR3 runs 11 residues. V lost 8 bases, J lost 3 bases, and 10 bases lay in between. The CDR3 nucleotides read TGCAGCCTCGGGCGAGACTATGGCTACACCTTC. Its translation is CSLGRDYGYTF.

This clonotype has just one count. The chain links TRBV10-3 to TRBJ2-2, with 14 nucleotides matching TRBD2. Germline V gene sequence: CDR1 ENHRY, CDR2 SYGVKD. Germline trimming cut 6 bases from V and 0 bases from J; bases unmatched to any gene: 3. The CDR3 loop spans 17 amino acids. The chain's CDR3 is CAIRGTSGSANTGELFF. The CDR3 DNA reads as TGTGCCATCAGGGGGACTAGCGGGAGCGCGAACACCGGGGAGCTGTTTTTT.

This clonotype was detected a few times. The chain joins TRBV6-1 to TRBJ1-4, with D unclear. Trimming left V 7 bases short and J 5 bases short, with 11 bases between. The CDR3 sequence is 13 residues long. CDR1 is MNHNS and CDR2 is SASEGT in the germline V gene. The CDR3 here is CASTDLRNEKLFF. CDR3 coding DNA: TGTGCCAGCACGGACCTGCGAAATGAAAAACTGTTTTTT.

This clonotype was observed a few times. The chain uses TRBV6-6 and TRBJ1-2, with 9 bases aligning to TRBD1. Trimming took 4 bases from V and 5 from J; bases not matched to a gene: 8. The CDR3 runs 15 residues. The germline V gene encodes CDR1 MNHNY and CDR2 SVGAGI (reference sequence). As DNA, the CDR3 is TGTGCCAGCAGTTCTTCTTGGACAGGGGCTTATGGCTACACCTTC. Translated, it gives CASSSSWTGAYGYTF.

This clonotype was seen only once. V gene TRBV19 combines with J gene TRBJ1-2; weak D call: TRBD1 (6 bases). The CDR3 covers 13 residues. Germline V CDR1 and CDR2: LNHDA, SQIVND (reference sequence). V lost 3 bases, J lost 6 bases, and 11 bases lay in between. CDR3: CASSIQGTNGYTF. The DNA for the CDR3 is TGTGCCAGTAGTATCCAGGGGACGAATGGCTACACCTTC.

This clonotype was seen a handful of times. The chain recombines TRBV4-2 with TRBJ1-2, with D tentatively TRBD1 (5 bases). This CDR3 comprises 15 residues. V gave up 0 bases and J gave up 4 bases, with 12 bases separating them. The germline gives CDR1 LGHNA, CDR2 YNFKEQ. In DNA, the CDR3 is TGTGCCAGCAGCCAAGAAACCCTCGGGACCTATGGCTACACCTTC. Translating it yields CASSQETLGTYGYTF.

The chain is built from TRBV7-6 and TRBJ1-1; D not certain. Germline V gives CDR1 SGHVS, CDR2 FNYEAQ. The CDR3 spans 14 residues. Trimming took 2 bases from V and 2 from J, leaving 9 bases between them. CDR3 DNA sequence: TGTGCCAGCAGCTTACAGGCGGGAAACACTGAAGCTTTCTTT. It yields the protein CASSLQAGNTEAFF.

The chain combines TRBV5-3 with TRBJ2-3, with a possible D match to TRBD2 (5 bases). TRBV5-3 is assigned to the ORF class and has an uncertain function. V was shortened by 8 bases and J by 0 bases, with 16 bases between the two germline ends. This CDR3 has 15 amino acids. In nucleotides, the CDR3 is TGTGCCAGCAGCGAGGGTGGCAGTAGCACAGATACGCAGTATTTT. The encoded protein is CASSEGGSSTDTQYF.